The rows below give T cell receptor beta chains drawn from one sample of a study of cytomegalovirus exposure and HLA in healthy donors. Data came from immunoSEQ multiplex PCR; TCRdb stores just in-frame clones and leaves some out. The sample records around 130,000 clones, about 9.4% being singletons. The sequencing input was PBMCs. The receptors derive from a woman between 35 and 50 years old in good health and CMV-seropositive. Both conserved end residues are part of each CDR3. D genes are given only for firm matches. The listing skips clone size in some rows; elsewhere it reads once, few, many or a size class.

>.|TRBJ2-7|TRBV7-2|.
CASSSRQGGYEQYF
TGTGCCAGCAGCTCCAGACAGGGAGGCTACGAGCAGTACTTC
>.|TRBJ1-1|TRBV18|.
CASSLTGSEAFF
TGTGCCAGCTCCCTCACGGGAAGTGAAGCTTTCTTT
>.|TRBJ1-2|TRBV11-2|few
CASSYRDWYGYTF
TGTGCCAGCAGCTACAGGGATTGGTATGGCTACACCTTC
>.|TRBJ2-1|TRBV9|.
CASSVSDNEQFF
TGTGCCAGCAGCGTCTCAGACAATGAGCAGTTCTTC
>.|TRBJ2-2|TRBV4-1|many
CASSLGRTASTGELFF
TGCGCCAGCAGCCTTGGAAGGACAGCCTCCACCGGGGAGCTGTTTTTT
>TRBD1|TRBJ1-6|TRBV10-3|.
CAIRDRAADNSPLHF
TGTGCCATCAGGGACAGGGCCGCGGATAATTCACCCCTCCACTTT
>.|TRBJ1-2|TRBV29-1|.
CSVGGRTNYGYTF
TGCAGCGTTGGGGGCAGAACTAACTATGGCTACACCTTC
>.|TRBJ2-3|TRBV7-8|.
CASSYLGGIADTQYF
TGTGCCAGCAGTTACCTTGGGGGGATAGCAGATACGCAGTATTTT
>TRBD2|TRBJ2-3|TRBV11-3|.
CASSSPGGDTQYF
TGTGCCAGCAGCTCCCCCGGGGGGGATACGCAGTATTTT
>.|TRBJ1-5|TRBV7-9|.
CASSSLYSNQPQHF
TGTGCCAGCAGCTCCTTATATAGCAATCAGCCCCAGCATTTT
>.|TRBJ2-6|TRBV15|.
CATSRKRSSGANVLTF
TGTGCCACCAGCAGAAAAAGGAGCTCTGGGGCCAACGTCCTGACTTTC
>.|TRBJ2-2|TRBV5-1|.
CASSLDATNTGELFF
TGCGCCAGCAGCTTGGACGCTACGAACACCGGGGAGCTGTTTTTT
>.|TRBJ1-2|TRBV7-9|.
CASSFGQMHGYTF
TGTGCCAGCAGCTTCGGTCAAATGCATGGCTACACCTTC
>TRBD1|TRBJ2-7|TRBV5-1|few
CASSLTGGFTVYEQYF
TGCGCCAGCAGCTTGACAGGGGGCTTCACAGTCTACGAGCAGTACTTC
>TRBD1|TRBJ2-1|TRBV13|.
CASSPYGQGPEQFF
TGTGCCAGCAGCCCTTATGGACAGGGTCCGGAGCAGTTCTTC
>TRBD1|TRBJ1-5|TRBV28|few
CASSPGTGGIQPQHF
TGTGCCAGCAGCCCTGGGACAGGGGGTATTCAGCCCCAGCATTTT
>.|TRBJ1-2|TRBV7-9|.
CASTYGQTFGGYTF
TGTGCCAGCACTTACGGACAGACGTTCGGGGGCTACACCTTC
>TRBD2|TRBJ2-7|TRBV15|.
CATSRETSGVYEQYF
TGTGCCACCAGCAGAGAAACTAGCGGGGTCTACGAGCAGTACTTC
>TRBD1|TRBJ1-5|TRBV2|few
CASSGDSIFNQPQHF
TGTGCCAGCAGTGGGGACAGTATCTTCAATCAGCCCCAGCATTTT
>.|TRBJ1-5|TRBV5-6|few
CASSLYLMTTHNQPQHF
TGTGCCAGCAGCCTGTACTTAATGACTACCCACAATCAGCCCCAGCATTTT
>.|TRBJ2-7|TRBV11-3|few
CDRSTSGGYEQYF
TGTGACAGAAGCACCAGCGGTGGTTACGAGCAGTACTTC
>TRBD1|TRBJ2-1|TRBV2|few
CASTPWTGGSSYNEQFF
TGTGCCAGCACTCCGTGGACAGGGGGCAGTTCCTACAATGAGCAGTTCTTC
>.|TRBJ2-2|TRBV21-1|few
CASSKETSGDLSCGTGELFF
TGTGCCAGCAGCAAAGAAACTAGCGGGGACCTAAGTTGTGGCACCGGGGAGCTGTTTTTT
>TRBD1|TRBJ1-2|TRBV5-6|.
CASSTRVGTGYGYTF
TGTGCCAGCAGCACCAGGGTAGGGACAGGCTATGGCTACACCTTC
>TRBD2|TRBJ2-7|TRBV7-9|.
CASSFEDRGDEQYF
TGTGCCAGCAGCTTCGAGGACCGGGGGGATGAGCAGTACTTC
>.|TRBJ2-1|TRBV5-1|few
CASSLARTAEQFF
TGCGCCAGCAGCTTGGCACGGACAGCTGAGCAGTTCTTC
>.|TRBJ1-1|TRBV7-6|.
CASSLREGNTEAFF
TGTGCCAGCAGCTTAAGAGAGGGGAACACTGAAGCTTTCTTT
>TRBD1|TRBJ2-7|TRBV5-1|.
CASSPGTGYLSYEQYF
TGCGCCAGCAGCCCCGGGACAGGATACCTCTCCTACGAGCAGTACTTC
>.|TRBJ1-2|TRBV5-1|.
CASSLRAGQYYGYTF
TGCGCCAGCAGCTTGCGAGCTGGACAGTACTATGGCTACACCTTC
>.|TRBJ1-2|TRBV7-9|few
CASTTAGGTYGYTF
TGTGCCAGCACCACCGCGGGGGGTACCTATGGCTACACCTTC
>.|TRBJ1-1|TRBV11-2|few
CASSFRGMNTEAFF
TGTGCCAGCAGCTTTCGGGGTATGAACACTGAAGCTTTCTTT
>.|TRBJ2-7|TRBV7-6|.
CASSSQGNNEQYF
TGTGCCAGCAGCTCACAGGGAAACAACGAGCAGTACTTC
>.|TRBJ1-1|TRBV2|.
CASSRDTNPLMNTEAFF
TGTGCCAGCAGCCGGGACACGAATCCGTTAATGAACACTGAGGCTTTCTTT
>TRBD1|TRBJ2-2|TRBV7-8|few
CASSLVGGRTGELFF
TGTGCCAGCAGCTTAGTAGGGGGCCGGACCGGGGAGCTGTTTTTT
>TRBD1|TRBJ1-5|TRBV6-5|few
CASSWGQSNQPQHF
TGTGCCAGCAGTTGGGGACAGAGCAATCAGCCCCAGCATTTT
>.|TRBJ1-2|TRBV14|few
CASSQLDSPNYGYTF
TGTGCCAGCAGCCAACTGGACAGTCCTAACTATGGCTACACCTTC
>.|TRBJ1-2|TRBV7-2|few
CASSFREGARGYTF
TGTGCCAGCAGCTTCAGGGAGGGTGCGCGAGGCTACACCTTC
>.|TRBJ2-7|TRBV18|few
CASSPVGPYEQYF
TGTGCCAGCTCACCAGTTGGGCCTTACGAGCAGTACTTC
>.|TRBJ1-1|TRBV19|few
CASSPTVANTEAFF
TGTGCCAGTAGCCCGACAGTGGCGAACACTGAAGCTTTCTTT